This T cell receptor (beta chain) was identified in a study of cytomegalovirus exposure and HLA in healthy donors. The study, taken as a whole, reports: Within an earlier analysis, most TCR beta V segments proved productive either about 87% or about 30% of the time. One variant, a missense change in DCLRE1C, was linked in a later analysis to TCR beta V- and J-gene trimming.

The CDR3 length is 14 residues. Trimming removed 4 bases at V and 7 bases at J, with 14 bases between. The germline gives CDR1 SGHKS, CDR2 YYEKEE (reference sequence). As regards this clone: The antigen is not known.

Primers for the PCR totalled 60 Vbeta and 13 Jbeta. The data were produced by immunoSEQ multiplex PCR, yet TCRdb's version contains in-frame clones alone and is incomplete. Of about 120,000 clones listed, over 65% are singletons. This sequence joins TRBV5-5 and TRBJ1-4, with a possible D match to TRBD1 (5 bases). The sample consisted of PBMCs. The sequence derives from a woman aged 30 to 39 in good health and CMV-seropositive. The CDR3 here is CASSPTRGPEKLFF. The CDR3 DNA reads TGTGCCAGCAGCCCTACAAGGGGCCCTGAAAAACTGTTTTTT. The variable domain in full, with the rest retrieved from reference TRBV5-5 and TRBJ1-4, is DAGVTQSPTHLIKTRGQQVTLRCSPISGHKSVSWYQQVLGQGPQFIFQYYEKEERGRGNFPDRFSARQFPNYSSELNVNALLLGDSALYLCASSPTRGPEKLFFGSGTQLSVL.